This TCR beta chain came from a study of cytomegalovirus exposure and HLA in healthy donors. PCR amplification relied on 60 Vbeta primers (plus 13 Jbeta primers). Sequenced by immunoSEQ multiplex PCR; TCRdb stores in-frame clones only, minus some. The sample has around 96,000 clones, about three quarters seen once. The CDR3 runs to 15 residues. CDR1 and CDR2 from the germline V gene are SEHNR and FQNEAQ (reference sequence). V shed 1 base, J shed 7 bases, and the junction held 7 bases outside the gene matches. The TCR sequence derives from a man aged 30 to 39 in good health and CMV-seropositive. The chain employs TRBV7-9 and TRBJ2-1; TRBD2 aligns across 7 bases. Material for sequencing was PBMCs. This CDR3 is CASSLVASGVNEQFF. As DNA, the CDR3 is TGTGCCAGCAGCTTAGTAGCCAGCGGGGTAAATGAGCAGTTCTTC.